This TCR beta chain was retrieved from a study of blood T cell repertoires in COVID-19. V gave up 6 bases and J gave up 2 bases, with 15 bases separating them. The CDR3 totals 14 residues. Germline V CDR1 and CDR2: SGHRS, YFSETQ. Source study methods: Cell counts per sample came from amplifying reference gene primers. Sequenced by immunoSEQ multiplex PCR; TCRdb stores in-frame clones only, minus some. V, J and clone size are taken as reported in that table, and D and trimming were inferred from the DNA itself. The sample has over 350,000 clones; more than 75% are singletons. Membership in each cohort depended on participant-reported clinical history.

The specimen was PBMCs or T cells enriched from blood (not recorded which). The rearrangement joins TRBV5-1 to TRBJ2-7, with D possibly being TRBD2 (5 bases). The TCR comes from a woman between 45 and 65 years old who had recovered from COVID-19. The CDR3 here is CASMSRRGPYEQYF. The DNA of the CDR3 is TGCGCCAGCATGTCCCGCAGAGGGCCCTACGAGCAGTACTTC.